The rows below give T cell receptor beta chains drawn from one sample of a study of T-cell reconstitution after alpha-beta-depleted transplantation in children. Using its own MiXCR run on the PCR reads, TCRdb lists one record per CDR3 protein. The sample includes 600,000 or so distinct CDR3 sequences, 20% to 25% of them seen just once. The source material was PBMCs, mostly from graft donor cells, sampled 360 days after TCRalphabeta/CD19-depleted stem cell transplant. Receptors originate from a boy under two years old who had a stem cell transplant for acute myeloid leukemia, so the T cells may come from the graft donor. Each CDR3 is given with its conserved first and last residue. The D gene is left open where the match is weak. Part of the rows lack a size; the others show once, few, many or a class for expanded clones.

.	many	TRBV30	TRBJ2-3	CACGVAGDTQYF	TGTGCCTGCGGTGTGGCTGGAGATACGCAGTATTTT
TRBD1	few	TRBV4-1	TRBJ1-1	CASSPVDRGATEAFF	TGCGCCAGCAGCCCGGTTGACAGGGGGGCGACTGAAGCTTTCTTT
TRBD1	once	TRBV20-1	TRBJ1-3	CSASSRGQGLSGNTIYF	TGCAGTGCTAGTAGTCGAGGACAGGGGCTCTCTGGAAACACCATATATTTT
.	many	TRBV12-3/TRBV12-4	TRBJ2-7	CASSEPGYEQYF	TGTGCCAGCAGTGAGCCGGGGTACGAGCAGTACTTC
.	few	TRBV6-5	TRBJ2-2	CASSYRLNTGELFF	TGTGCCAGCAGTTATCGGCTGAACACCGGGGAGCTGTTTTTT
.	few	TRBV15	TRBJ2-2	CATSRDGKNTGELFF	TGTGCCACCAGCAGAGATGGCAAGAACACCGGGGAGCTGTTTTTT
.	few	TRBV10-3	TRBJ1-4	CAISESKAQGYEKLFF	TGTGCCATCAGTGAGTCGAAAGCACAGGGTTACGAAAAACTGTTTTTT
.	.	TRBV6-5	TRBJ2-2	CASGLPAGELFF	TGTGCCTCGGGACTCCCAGCAGGGGAGCTGTTTTTT
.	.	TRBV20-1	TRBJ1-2	CSARPGWDYTF	TGCAGTGCTAGACCGGGATGGGACTACACCTTC
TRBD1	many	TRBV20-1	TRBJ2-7	CSAQRGPSYEQYF	TGCAGTGCTCAGAGGGGGCCCTCCTACGAGCAGTACTTC
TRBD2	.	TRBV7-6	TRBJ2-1	CASSSQAAGALSNEQFF	TGTGCCAGCAGCTCCCAGGCAGCGGGGGCCCTATCCAATGAGCAGTTCTTC
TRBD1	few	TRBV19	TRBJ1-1	CATSGQGGEAFF	TGTGCCACTTCTGGACAGGGTGGTGAAGCTTTCTTT
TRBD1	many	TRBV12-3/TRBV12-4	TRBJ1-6	CASRLDRAYGVSPLHF	TGTGCCAGCAGACTCGACAGGGCCTATGGGGTTTCACCCCTCCACTTT
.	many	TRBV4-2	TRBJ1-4	CASSQGYQATTNEKLFF	TGTGCCAGCAGCCAAGGCTACCAAGCGACAACTAATGAAAAACTGTTTTTT
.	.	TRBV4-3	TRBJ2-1	CASSQDSPMAQFF	TGCGCCAGCAGTCAGGACAGTCCCATGGCGCAGTTCTTC
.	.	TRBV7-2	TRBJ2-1	CASSRGAEPNEQFF	TGTGCCAGCAGCCGGGGGGCCGAACCCAATGAGCAGTTCTTC
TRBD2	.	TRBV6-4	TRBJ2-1	CASSDSQRGNYNEQFF	TGTGCCAGCAGTGACTCTCAGCGGGGCAATTACAATGAGCAGTTCTTC
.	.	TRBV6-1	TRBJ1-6	CASRKGGLRNSPLHF	TGTGCCAGCAGAAAGGGGGGATTGCGGAATTCACCCCTCCACTTT
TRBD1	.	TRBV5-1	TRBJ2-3	CASSLTGTASIYTDTQYF	TGCGCCAGCAGCTTAACCGGGACAGCCTCGATTTACACAGATACGCAGTATTTT
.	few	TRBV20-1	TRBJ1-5	CSAYGQYSNQPQHF	TGCAGTGCATACGGACAGTATAGCAATCAGCCCCAGCATTTT
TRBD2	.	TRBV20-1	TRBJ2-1	CSARSGTSGYNEQFF	TGCAGTGCTAGATCCGGGACTAGCGGGTACAATGAGCAGTTCTTC
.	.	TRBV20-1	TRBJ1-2	CSAKGVYGYTF	TGCAGTGCTAAGGGCGTCTATGGCTACACCTTC
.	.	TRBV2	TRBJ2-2	CASTLGRANTGELFF	TGTGCCAGCACATTGGGGAGAGCGAACACCGGGGAGCTGTTTTTT
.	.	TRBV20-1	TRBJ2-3	CSATPTFMGTQYF	TGCAGTGCTACACCGACTTTTATGGGTACGCAGTATTTT